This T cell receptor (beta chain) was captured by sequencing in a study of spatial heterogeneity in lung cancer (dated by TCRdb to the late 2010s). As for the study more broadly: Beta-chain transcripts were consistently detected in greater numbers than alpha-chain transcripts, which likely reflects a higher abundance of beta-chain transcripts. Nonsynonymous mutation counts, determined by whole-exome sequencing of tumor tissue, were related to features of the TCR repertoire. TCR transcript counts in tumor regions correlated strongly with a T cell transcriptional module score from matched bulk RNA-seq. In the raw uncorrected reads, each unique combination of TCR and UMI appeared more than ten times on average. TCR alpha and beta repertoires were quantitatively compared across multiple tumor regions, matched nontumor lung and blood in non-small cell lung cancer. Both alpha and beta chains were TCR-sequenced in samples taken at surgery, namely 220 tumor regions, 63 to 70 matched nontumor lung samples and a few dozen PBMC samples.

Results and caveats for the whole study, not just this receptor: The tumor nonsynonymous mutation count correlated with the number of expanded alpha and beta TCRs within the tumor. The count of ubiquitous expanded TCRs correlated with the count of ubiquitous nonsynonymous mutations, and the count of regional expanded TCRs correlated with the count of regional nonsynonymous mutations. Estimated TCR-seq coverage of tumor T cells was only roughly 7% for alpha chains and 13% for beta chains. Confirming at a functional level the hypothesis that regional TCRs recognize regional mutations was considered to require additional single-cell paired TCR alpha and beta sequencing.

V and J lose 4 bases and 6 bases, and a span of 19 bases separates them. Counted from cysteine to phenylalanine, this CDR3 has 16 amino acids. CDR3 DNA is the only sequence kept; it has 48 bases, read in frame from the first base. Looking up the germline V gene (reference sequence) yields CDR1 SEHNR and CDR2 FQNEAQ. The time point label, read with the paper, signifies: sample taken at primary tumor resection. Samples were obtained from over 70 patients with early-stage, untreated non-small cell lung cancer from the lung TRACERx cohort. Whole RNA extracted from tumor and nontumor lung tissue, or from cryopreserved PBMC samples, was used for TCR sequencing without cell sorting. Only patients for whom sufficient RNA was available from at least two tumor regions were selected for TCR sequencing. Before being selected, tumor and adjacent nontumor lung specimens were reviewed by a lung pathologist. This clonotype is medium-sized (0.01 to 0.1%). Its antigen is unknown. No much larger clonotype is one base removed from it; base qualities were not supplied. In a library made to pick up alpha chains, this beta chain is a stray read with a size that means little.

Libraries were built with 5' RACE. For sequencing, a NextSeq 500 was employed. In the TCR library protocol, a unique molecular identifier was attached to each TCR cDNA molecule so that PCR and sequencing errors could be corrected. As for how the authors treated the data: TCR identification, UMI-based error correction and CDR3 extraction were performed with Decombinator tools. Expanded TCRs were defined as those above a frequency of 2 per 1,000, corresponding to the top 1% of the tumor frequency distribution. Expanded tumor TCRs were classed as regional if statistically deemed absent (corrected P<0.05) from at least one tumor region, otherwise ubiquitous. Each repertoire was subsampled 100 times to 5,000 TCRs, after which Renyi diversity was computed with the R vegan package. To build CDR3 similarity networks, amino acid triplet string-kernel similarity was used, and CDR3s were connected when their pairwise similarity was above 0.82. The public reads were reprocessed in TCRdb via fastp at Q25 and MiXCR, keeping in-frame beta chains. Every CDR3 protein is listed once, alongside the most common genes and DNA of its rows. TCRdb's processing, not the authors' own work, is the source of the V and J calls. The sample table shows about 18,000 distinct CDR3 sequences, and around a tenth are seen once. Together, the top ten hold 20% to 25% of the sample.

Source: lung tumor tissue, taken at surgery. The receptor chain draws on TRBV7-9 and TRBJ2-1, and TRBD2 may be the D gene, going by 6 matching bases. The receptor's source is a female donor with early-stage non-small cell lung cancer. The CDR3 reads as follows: CASSSSLGLLPNEQFF. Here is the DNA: TGTGCCAGCAGCTCCAGTCTGGGACTCCTCCCCAATGAGCAGTTCTTC.